The clone carrying this T cell receptor (beta chain) showed up many times. Its antigen remains unidentified. The data were obtained in a study of regulatory T cells in long-lasting Graves disease. Study-level findings and limits: Lower TCR diversity was seen in persistent Graves' patients than in newly diagnosed ones.

Noted time point: newly diagnosed GD, antithyroid drugs for less than 3 months. The authors made the TCR library using RNA they extracted from PBMCs. A blood draw put about 9 milliliters of peripheral blood into EDTA tubes. The trim removed 3 bases at V and 4 bases at J, leaving 3 bases unmatched. The CDR3 is 14 amino acids. Germline CDR1 MDHEN, CDR2 SYDVKM. For TCR beta, libraries came from iRepertoire HTBI primers and Arm-PCR of CDR3 regions. Using its own MiXCR run on the multiplex PCR reads, TCRdb lists one record per CDR3 protein. The profile shows 440,000 or so distinct CDR3 sequences, less than 20% of them singletons. The same data also contributed to another study, on T cells in Graves' hyperthyroidism and ophthalmopathy.

The specimen comprised peripheral blood mononuclear cells (PBMCs), sampled at new diagnosis, from a patient treated with antithyroid drugs. The chain is built from TRBV28 and TRBJ2-1, with 7 bases matching TRBD2. The sequence was obtained from a woman in her thirties with Graves disease. CDR3 residues: CASSLGGRYNEQFF. DNA for the CDR3: TGTGCCAGCAGTTTGGGCGGGAGATACAATGAGCAGTTCTTC.